The 32 T cell receptor beta chains in this list originate from one sample, sequenced in a study of T cell responses to AZD1222 COVID-19 vaccine. Produced via immunoSEQ multiplex PCR; TCRdb's table is partial and in-frame only. This table has around 160,000 clones, roughly 89% appearing once. Source: peripheral blood, taken on day 0 of AZD1222 vaccination. The origin of the receptors is an adult in good health.

This chain links TRBV7-2 with TRBJ1-2; TRBD1 matches 10 bases. Germline CDR1 is SGHTA and CDR2 is FQGNSA. This CDR3 comprises 17 residues. Trimming at V came to 5 bases and at J to 4 bases, leaving 13 bases not matched to a gene. Written as DNA, the CDR3 is TGTGCCAGCAGCCTAGGGGGGACAGGGGCCCTAATCTATGGCTACACCTTC. This gives the protein CASSLGGTGALIYGYTF.

The rearrangement joins TRBV5-4 to TRBJ1-1; no clear D gene. The germline gives CDR1 SGHNT, CDR2 YYREEE (reference sequence). This CDR3 has 12 amino acids. The V end was cut by 2 bases, the J end by 8 bases, with 10 bases between. DNA of the CDR3: TGTGCCAGCAGCTTCGTTCGCGGAGAAGCTTTCTTT. This translates into CASSFVRGEAFF.

The chain has TRBV5-4 and TRBJ2-2; unclear D gene. The CDR3 runs to 12 residues. CDR1 is SGHNT and CDR2 is YYREEE in the germline V gene (reference sequence). The V and J ends lost 6 bases and 3 bases respectively, with 6 bases between them. CDR3 sequence: CASTYYTGELFF. DNA of the CDR3: TGTGCCAGCACCTATTACACCGGGGAGCTGTTTTTT.

The rearrangement uses TRBV28 and TRBJ2-2; 7 bases fit TRBD1. Germline-derived CDR1 and CDR2 are MDHEN and SYDVKM. V dropped 5 bases and J dropped 2; count of bases not matched to a gene: 2. The CDR3 totals 14 residues. The CDR3 here is CASSRQGNTGELFF. CDR3 nucleotide sequence: TGTGCCAGCAGTCGACAGGGTAACACCGGGGAGCTGTTTTTT.

This rearrangement joins TRBV10-2 to TRBJ2-1; 7 bases agree with TRBD2. This CDR3 region has 14 residues. V lost 11 bases and J lost 6; bases outside the gene matches: 13. Germline V gene sequence: CDR1 WSHSY, CDR2 SAAADI. DNA for the CDR3: TGCGCCGCGTCGCCCCGGGGGGATCTCAATGAGCAGTTCTTC. This translates into CAASPRGDLNEQFF.

This chain connects TRBV28 to TRBJ2-2, with 8 bases lining up with TRBD1. Germline V gene lookup returns CDR1 MDHEN and CDR2 SYDVKM. The CDR3 runs 15 residues. V dropped 6 bases and J dropped 8; count of bases not matched to a gene: 11. The CDR3 DNA reads as TGTGCCAGCAGATCCGGGACAGGACCCCGGGGGGAGCTGTTTTTT. Its translation is CASRSGTGPRGELFF. Supplemented by reference TRBV28 and TRBJ2-2, the full variable domain reads DVKVTQSSRYLVKRTGEKVFLECVQDMDHENMFWYRQDPGLGLRLIYFSYDVKMKEKGDIPEGYSVSREKKERFSLILESASTNQTSMYLCASRSGTGPRGELFFGEGSRLTVL.

This clone came up once. The junction and the germline gene differ at one end; a read error may be behind it. J is TRBJ2-7 and V is TRBV6-2 or TRBV6-3; a weak D match, TRBD2 (6 bases). Germline lookup yields CDR1 MNHEY and CDR2 SVGEGT. This CDR3 is 13 amino acids long. CDR3 sequence: CASSYYTGTLPNF. For the CDR3, the DNA is TGTGCCAGCAGTTACTACACCGGGACTCTCCCAAACTTC.

The CDR3 DNA sequence: TGTGCCAGCTCAGAGAGGTTGGACGAGCAGTACTTC. Its translation: CASSERLDEQYF. The V gene is TRBV21-1, the J gene TRBJ2-7; the listed D gene, TRBD2, was not tested against the DNA. TRBV21-1 is reported as a pseudogene. The length of the CDR3 is 12 residues.

The genes are TRBV19 and TRBJ2-1; TRBD2 matches 10 bases. The CDR3 is 14 amino acids. Germline CDR1 is LNHDA and CDR2 is SQIVND (reference sequence). The J segment lost 4 bases and the V segment lost 7 bases, leaving 4 bases of the junction unmatched. The DNA of the CDR3 is TGTGCCAGTAAATTAGCGGGGGGTTACAATGAGCAGTTCTTC. Translating gives CASKLAGGYNEQFF.

This chain joins TRBV15 and TRBJ2-1; 9 bases agree with TRBD2. The CDR3 is made up of 16 amino acids. The junction had 10 bases not matched to a gene; V was cut back by 5 bases and J by 5 bases. CDR1 and CDR2 (germline): LNHNV, YYDKDF (reference sequence). CDR3 nucleotide sequence: TGTGCCACCAGCGCCGAAGCTAGCGGGGTACACAATGAGCAGTTCTTC. Translating it yields CATSAEASGVHNEQFF.

V gene TRBV4-1 combines with J gene TRBJ1-2; 9 nucleotides match TRBD1. The CDR3 totals 16 residues. Germline assignment: CDR1 MGHRA and CDR2 YSYEKL. V shed 2 bases, J shed 5 bases, and the junction held 9 bases outside the gene matches. CDR3: CASSQTSRDRAYGYTF. CDR3 DNA sequence: TGCGCCAGCAGCCAAACCTCCCGGGACAGGGCATATGGCTACACCTTC.

As concerns this clone: The identical CDR3 is also encoded by other nucleotide sequences in the sample. The V call is TRBV11-2, the J call TRBJ2-7; D is perhaps TRBD1 (6 bases). The length of the CDR3 is 14 residues. The V end was cut by 5 bases, the J end by 0 bases, with 11 bases between. Germline CDR1 reads SGHAT; CDR2 reads FQNNGV. Here the CDR3 reads CASSQDRSSYEQYF. The CDR3 region has the DNA TGTGCCAGCAGCCAAGACAGGAGCTCCTACGAGCAGTACTTC.

The chain has TRBV7-9 and TRBJ2-7; D tentatively fits TRBD1 or TRBD2 (5 bases each). CDR1 is SEHNR and CDR2 is FQNEAQ in the germline V gene (reference sequence). The germline V and J ends were trimmed by 4 bases and 2 bases, with 12 bases remaining between them. The CDR3 is made up of 14 amino acids. The CDR3 sequence: CASSSQQEAYEQYF. In nucleotides, the CDR3 is TGTGCCAGCAGCTCCCAACAGGAGGCCTACGAGCAGTACTTC.

This sequence joins TRBV4-2 and TRBJ1-2, with D possibly matching TRBD1 (6 bases). The CDR3 covers 14 residues. Trimming pared 5 bases from V and 7 bases from J, leaving 17 bases between. CDR1 and CDR2 (germline): LGHNA, YNFKEQ. The CDR3 region is CASSNTPGEGGYTF. As DNA, the CDR3 is TGTGCCAGCAGCAACACGCCAGGGGAGGGTGGCTACACCTTC.

As DNA, the CDR3 is TGTGCCAGCAGCATCGGGACTAGCGGGGTGAAGACCCAGTACTTC. Translated, it gives CASSIGTSGVKTQYF. The chain employs TRBV7-2 and TRBJ2-5, with 13 nucleotides matching TRBD2. This CDR3 contains 15 residues. Germline CDR1 and CDR2: SGHTA and FQGNSA. Germline trimming cut 5 bases from V and 6 bases from J; bases unmatched to any gene: 6.

The chain combines TRBV15 with TRBJ1-6, with D tentatively TRBD1 (5 bases). With 0 bases removed from V and 1 base from J, the gap between germline ends came to 13 bases. The CDR3 has 18 residues. CDR1 is LNHNV and CDR2 is YYDKDF in the germline V gene (reference sequence). CDR3 amino acids: CATSRDLGWTSYNSPLHF. CDR3 nucleotides: TGTGCCACCAGCAGAGATTTGGGATGGACATCCTATAATTCACCCCTCCACTTT. Looking up the rest from reference TRBV15 and TRBJ1-6 gives the full variable domain: DAMVIQNPRYQVTQFGKPVTLSCSQTLNHNVMYWYQQKSSQAPKLLFHYYDKDFNNEADTPDNFQSRRPNTSFCFLDIRSPGLGDTAMYLCATSRDLGWTSYNSPLHFGNGTRLTVT.

This clone has only one observation. The chain uses TRBV7-3 and TRBJ2-1; 9 bases agree with TRBD2. The CDR3 covers 15 residues. Unmatched junction bases numbered 2, after V lost 2 bases and J lost 3 bases. Looked up from germline, CDR1 is SGHTA and CDR2 is FQGTGA. The CDR3 spells CASSLVSGGYNEQFF. DNA of the CDR3: TGTGCCAGCAGCTTAGTTAGCGGGGGCTACAATGAGCAGTTCTTC.

The chain carries TRBV15 and TRBJ1-3; D gene uncertain. The CDR3 spans 14 residues. With 1 base removed from V and 0 bases from J, the gap between germline ends came to 4 bases. Germline V lookup: CDR1 LNHNV, CDR2 YYDKDF (reference sequence). CDR3 loop: CATSRGFSGNTIYF. In nucleotides, the CDR3 is TGTGCCACCAGCAGAGGTTTCTCTGGAAACACCATATATTTT. The variable domain in full, with the rest retrieved from reference TRBV15 and TRBJ1-3, is DAMVIQNPRYQVTQFGKPVTLSCSQTLNHNVMYWYQQKSSQAPKLLFHYYDKDFNNEADTPDNFQSRRPNTSFCFLDIRSPGLGDTAMYLCATSRGFSGNTIYFGEGSWLTVV.

The chain combines TRBV7-2 with TRBJ1-1; 10 bases agree with TRBD1. Germline V gives CDR1 SGHTA, CDR2 FQGNSA. The CDR3 sequence is 15 residues long. The V segment lost 5 bases and the J segment 1 base; nucleotides outside the gene matches: 4. The chain's CDR3 is CASSRRDRGNTEAFF. The CDR3 nucleotides are TGTGCCAGCAGCCGCCGGGACAGGGGGAACACTGAAGCTTTCTTT.

The chain carries TRBV5-4 and TRBJ2-2; tentatively, D is TRBD1 or TRBD2 (6 bases each). V lost 3 bases and J 6 bases, leaving 18 bases between the germline ends. The CDR3 covers 16 residues. The germline V gene encodes CDR1 SGHNT and CDR2 YYREEE (reference sequence). The chain's CDR3 is CASSSLSGGRSGELFF. In DNA, the CDR3 is TGTGCCAGCAGCTCACTGAGTGGGGGGCGGTCCGGGGAGCTGTTTTTT.

The V and J genes are TRBV2 and TRBJ1-5; D is uncertain. CDR1 and CDR2 from the germline V gene are SNHLY and FYNNEI. There are 13 residues in the CDR3. Trimming left V 3 bases short and J 5 bases short, with 8 bases between. This CDR3 is CASSEAVYQPQHF. Written as DNA, the CDR3 is TGTGCCAGCAGTGAGGCGGTTTATCAGCCCCAGCATTTT.

V and J are TRBV7-2 and TRBJ2-5, with 12 bases fitting TRBD2. The trim removed 2 bases at V and 1 base at J, leaving 2 bases unmatched. The CDR3 is 16 amino acids. Germline CDR1 SGHTA, CDR2 FQGNSA. This chain's CDR3 is CASSLSTSGGQETQYF. The CDR3 DNA reads as TGTGCCAGCAGCTTATCGACTAGCGGGGGCCAAGAGACCCAGTACTTC.

This rearrangement joins TRBV19 to TRBJ2-1; 8 bases are a match to TRBD1. The CDR3 spans 15 residues. V lost 3 bases to trimming and J lost 3 bases; unmatched junction nucleotides: 4. Germline CDR1 reads LNHDA; CDR2 reads SQIVND (reference sequence). CDR3 loop: CASSIGTGGYNEQFF. The CDR3 coding sequence is TGTGCCAGTAGTATCGGCACAGGGGGCTACAATGAGCAGTTCTTC.

This clone has just one count. The chain links TRBV9 to TRBJ1-2; TRBD1 agrees at 7 bases. CDR1 and CDR2 (germline): SGDLS, YYNGEE. The J segment lost 7 bases and the V segment lost 2 bases, leaving 14 bases of the junction unmatched. This CDR3 contains 16 residues. The CDR3 loop is CASSVSTGVHLRGYTF. The DNA for the CDR3 is TGTGCCAGCAGCGTTTCAACAGGGGTGCATTTGCGTGGCTACACCTTC.

The rearrangement joins TRBV7-9 to TRBJ2-7; the D is unclear. The V end lost 0 bases, the J end lost 1 base, and 7 bases lay between the germline ends. Germline V gene lookup returns CDR1 SEHNR and CDR2 FQNEAQ (reference sequence). The CDR3 totals 14 residues. Written as DNA, the CDR3 is TGTGCCAGCAGCTTAGCTGGATCGTCCTACGAGCAGTACTTC. Protein: CASSLAGSSYEQYF.

In this sample, this clone turned up once. The chain uses TRBV6-2 or TRBV6-3 and TRBJ2-1; the match to TRBD2 covers 7 bases. Germline loops: CDR1 MNHEY, CDR2 SVGEGT. V lost 2 bases and J lost 8; bases outside the gene matches: 9. The CDR3 loop spans 15 amino acids. Written as DNA, the CDR3 is TGTGCCAGCAGTTACCGGGGGGAGGGCCCCTATGAGCAGTTCTTC. Translated: CASSYRGEGPYEQFF.

The V call is TRBV14, the J call TRBJ2-1, with D possibly TRBD1 on 5 matching bases. The CDR3 extends over 12 amino acids. Germline loops: CDR1 SGHDN, CDR2 FVKESK. V dropped 6 bases and J dropped 9 bases, with 12 bases sitting between them. The CDR3 coding sequence is TGTGCCAGCAGTCCAGGGTCTGGTGAGCAGTTCTTC. Encoded protein: CASSPGSGEQFF.

This sequence joins TRBV19 and TRBJ2-7; the D gene is possibly TRBD2 (6 bases). The V gene lost 2 bases and the J gene lost 3 bases, with 14 bases spanning the gap. The CDR3 length is 15 residues. The germline gives CDR1 LNHDA, CDR2 SQIVND (reference sequence). The CDR3 DNA reads TGTGCCAGTAGTATATCCCCTCTAGCGAGCTACGAGCAGTACTTC. The encoded protein is CASSISPLASYEQYF.

The chain combines TRBV11-3 with TRBJ1-1; D call uncertain. Trimming cost V 4 bases and J 4 bases, with 10 bases left between them. The CDR3 runs 13 residues. Germline CDR1 is SGHNT and CDR2 is YENEEA. CDR3: CASSSRLGTEAFF. In DNA, the CDR3 is TGTGCCAGCAGCTCGCGGTTGGGCACTGAAGCTTTCTTT.

The J gene is TRBJ2-1, the V gene TRBV11-2; no definite D call. This CDR3 contains 13 residues. CDR1 is SGHAT and CDR2 is FQNNGV in the germline V gene. Trimming removed 4 bases at V and 3 bases at J, with 7 bases between. The CDR3 here is CASSSGSYNEQFF. In DNA form, the CDR3 reads TGTGCCAGCAGCTCGGGCAGCTACAATGAGCAGTTCTTC.

The genes are TRBV7-9 and TRBJ2-1, with TRBD2 matching 9 bases. CDR3 length: 15 amino acids. Germline loops: CDR1 SEHNR, CDR2 FQNEAQ (reference sequence). The J segment lost 5 bases and the V segment lost 10 bases, leaving 12 bases of the junction unmatched. DNA of the CDR3: TGTGCCACCGCGGTCCGGGCTAGCGGGAACAATGAGCAGTTCTTC. Its protein is CATAVRASGNNEQFF.

This clone was seen just once. This chain connects TRBV15 to TRBJ2-1; 11 bases align to TRBD2. The CDR3 consists of 14 residues. V was pared by 3 bases and J by 6 bases, with 1 base of the junction left unmatched. Germline V CDR1 and CDR2: LNHNV, YYDKDF (reference sequence). This CDR3 is CATSSSGGGNEQFF. The CDR3, as DNA: TGTGCCACCAGCAGTAGCGGGGGGGGCAATGAGCAGTTCTTC.